This TCR beta chain appears in the sequencing data of a study of T-cell memory formation after mild COVID-19 (dated by TCRdb to the early 2020s). Concerning the study at large: TCR sequence clusters from the two donors were found to be largely donor specific. T-cell clones expanding and contracting after mild COVID-19 in two donors were tracked by longitudinal TCRalpha and TCRbeta repertoire sequencing. The cohort comprised two young, previously healthy adult volunteers, one female and one male.

Ficoll-Paque density gradient centrifugation was used to isolate PBMCs. This sample was sequenced with an Illumina NovaSeq 6000. Using 5'RACE with constant-segment primers, TCRalpha and TCRbeta cDNA libraries were constructed, with sample barcodes and unique molecular identifiers added in the process. Trizol reagent was used to extract RNA from every sample. Library amplification was performed in two PCR steps, and a second sample barcode and Illumina TruSeq adapters were introduced in the second step. The libraries were sequenced on an Illumina NovaSeq using 2 x 150 bp paired-end reads. Per the source publication's procedure: The reads were demultiplexed and collapsed into UMI-guided consensus sequences using migec v1.2.7. Using mixcr v2.1.11, UMI consensuses were aligned to TRA and TRB V and J templates and then assembled into clonotypes. Clonotypes were classified as expanded or contracted when called significant by both edgeR and NoisET, with noise models trained on biological replicates. For edgeR calls, a false discovery rate-adjusted p below 0.01 and a log2 fold-change threshold of 1 were applied. As an exploratory analysis of dynamics, max-normalized trajectories of the 1000 most abundant clonotypes were examined by PCA with hierarchical clustering. Separately sequenced CD4+ and CD8+ repertoires were used to assign the CD4 or CD8 phenotype of responding clones. Using fastp at Q25 and MiXCR, TCRdb reprocessed the public reads and kept productive beta chains. Identical CDR3 proteins give one entry, which carries the most common genes and DNA. For this entry, the V and J calls and clone size follow TCRdb and not the study's own pipeline. This sample has approximately 500,000 distinct CDR3 sequences in its table, and 25% of those were observed once. Approximately 13% of the sample rests with the top ten.

What the work shows at the level of the full study, not this receptor alone: Balanced CD4/CD8 phenotypes were observed for clones contracting from day 15 to 85, whereas a bias towards CD4+ was observed for a second wave of clones expanding from day 15 to 37. Whether the second-wave clones peaking on day 37 were SARS-CoV-2 specific was not confirmed. Only a couple of mild cases were covered in the study, and larger cohorts including severe cases with pre-infection samples were considered necessary. Contracting CD4+ clones turned up mainly in the CM and EM memory subsets, whereas EMRA was where CD8+ clones were enriched. Some responding clones were detected in pre-infection memory, suggesting pre-existing cross-reactive memory T cells joined the SARS-CoV-2 response.

The junction shows trimming of 1 base on V and 3 bases on J, plus 18 bases between the germline ends. From the cysteine through the phenylalanine, the CDR3 covers 17 amino acids. Only the CDR3 DNA is retained, 51 bases long and in frame from the first base. CDR1 and CDR2 were assigned from the germline V gene as MGHRA and YSYEKL. The table lists this clonotype with a few counts. It lacks a known antigen. Base qualities are not at hand, and no much larger clone is one base apart. Recombination connected TRBV4-1 to TRBJ1-2; a tentative D match to TRBD1 spans 5 bases. The sequenced sample was PBMCs or a T cell subset sorted from them (not recorded which). This sequence originates from an adult woman who had mild COVID-19 (a few samples of this study predate the infection). The sample titles of this study are shuffled in the database, so cell type and time point are left out; the donor was told from shared clones. The nucleotide sequence reads as follows: TGCGCCAGCAGCCAAGCCCTCCTAGACAGAACGCACTATGGCTACACCTTC. Translation gives CASSQALLDRTHYGYTF.